The table lists the clone carrying this TCR beta chain with a few counts. These data come from a study of T cell repertoires in cytomegalovirus infection. TCRdb reanalysed the reads using MiXCR and keeps one entry per CDR3 protein. The data show 500,000 to 600,000 distinct CDR3 sequences, 16% seen once. The sequence derives from a human donor in good health (CMV status not recorded). Some clones in this sample may be carry-over from other donors' samples. The sample was CD8+ T cells from PBMCs.

CDR3 nucleotide sequence: TGTGCCAGCAGTTTATTGGTGACAGGGGATAATGAGCAGTTCTTC. Residues: CASSLLVTGDNEQFF. V usage is TRBV12-3 or TRBV12-4 and J usage is TRBJ2-1, with 8 positions matching TRBD1. V trimming: 2 bases; J trimming: 7 bases; junction bases outside the gene matches: 7. The CDR3 is 15 residues long.